Listed here are 3 T cell receptor beta chains from one sample, sequenced in a study of identical twins (TCRdb year 2016). Library generation was performed with 5' RACE. TCRdb shows the sequencer as Illumina HiSeq 2000. TCRdb reanalyzed the raw reads on its own, using fastp at Q25 for trimming and MiXCR for clone calling, and kept in-frame beta chains. Entries that share a CDR3 protein sequence are merged under the most common genes and DNA. The table for this sample lists about 890,000 distinct CDR3 sequences; over 9% of them were counted only once. The top ten clones comprise roughly 1.5% of the sample. The data were also submitted as part of a second study, on yellow fever vaccine responses in identical twins.

Sequencing was done on a sample of PBMCs. These receptors came from a woman aged 18 to 35 in good health.

This clonotype was recorded a few times. The chain is built from TRBV18 and TRBJ1-6, with TRBD1 matching over 11 bases. CDR1 and CDR2 (germline): KGHSH, LQKENI. The V segment lost 5 bases and the J segment 7 bases; nucleotides outside the gene matches: 10. The CDR3 totals 17 residues. CDR3 sequence: CASSYIPGQGDNSPLHF. The CDR3 region has the DNA TGTGCCAGCTCATACATTCCGGGACAGGGGGACAATTCACCCCTCCACTTT. The full variable domain, with the rest looked up from reference TRBV18 and TRBJ1-6, is NAGVMQNPRHLVRRRGQEARLRCSPMKGHSHVYWYRQLPEEGLKFMVYLQKENIIDESGMPKERFSAEFPKEGPSILRIQQVVRGDSAAYFCASSYIPGQGDNSPLHFGNGTRLTVT.

This clonotype was detected only a few times. CDR3 sequence: CAISESTDYEQYV. CDR3 DNA sequence: TGTGCCATCAGTGAGTCTACAGACTACGAGCAGTACGTC. The J gene is TRBJ2-7, the V gene TRBV10-3; no clear D. Per germline, CDR1 ENHRY and CDR2 SYGVKD. V lost 0 bases and J lost 3, with 6 bases in between. The CDR3 length is 13 residues.

This sequence joins TRBV7-2 and TRBJ2-3; 7 bases are a match to TRBD1. Per germline, CDR1 SGHTA and CDR2 FQGNSA. The CDR3 is 15 residues long. J gave up 2 bases and V 2 bases, and 4 bases lay outside the gene matches. CDR3 coding DNA: TGTGCCAGCAGCTTATGGGGGACAGACACAGATACGCAGTATTTT. It codes for CASSLWGTDTDTQYF.